This TCR beta chain comes out of a study of shared clonotypes between healthy human individuals. Study results and limitations: Clonotype sharing across a few donors was observed for around 4.5% of naive CD4 clonotypes. Clonotype sharing across donors was expected to vary with sequencing depth.

As defined, naive CD8 cells were CD45RO-negative and positively selected for CCR7, with terminally differentiated effector memory CD45RA+ cells excluded. The CDR3 is 16 residues long. Looked up from germline, CDR1 is MGHRA and CDR2 is YSYEKL. Trimming took 1 base from V and 1 from J, leaving 14 bases between them. On this clone itself: What it binds is not known.

The authors split each subset's genomic DNA evenly across several immunoSEQ plates. TCRdb's table, derived via immunoSEQ multiplex PCR, lists solely in-frame clones and lacks some. The sample gives hundreds of thousands of clones, just under 97% of which show up once; 0.09% to 0.13% is in the top ten. The rearrangement joins TRBV4-1 to TRBJ2-7; D might be TRBD1 (7 bases). The specimen sequenced was naive CD8+ T cells sorted from blood. This TCR was recovered from a woman aged 25-40 years in good health. This CDR3 is CASSQGAGTASYEQYF. Written as DNA, the CDR3 is TGCGCCAGCAGCCAAGGGGCGGGGACAGCTTCCTACGAGCAGTACTTC.